The present T cell receptor beta chain was sequenced within a study of T cells in Graves' hyperthyroidism and ophthalmopathy. This clonotype was seen repeatedly, ten times or more. The antigen remains unidentified. V lost 3 bases and J lost 4, with 0 bases in between. CDR1 LNHDA and CDR2 SQIVND come from the germline V gene (reference sequence). The CDR3 has 11 amino acids. The source material, RNA transcripts, was used to amplify TCR beta CDR3 regions. HTBI primers were the set used in a first-round RT-PCR of the TCR CDR3. Each CDR3 protein gets one entry after TCRdb re-called the multiplex PCR reads with MiXCR. The sample carries 550,000 to 700,000 distinct CDR3 sequences, about 43% recorded once. Uncontrolled infection, other autoimmune disease, pregnancy or lactation barred patients from enrollment. Clinical symptoms, serum thyroxine and TRAb, thyroid ultrasound and orbital computed tomography were used for the diagnoses.

Broader study findings: Most thyroid clonotypes expanded above 0.001 appeared in blood too.

This receptor was taken from an adult woman with Graves' disease, either hyperthyroidism or ophthalmopathy (not recorded which). The chain recombines TRBV19 with TRBJ2-2; no firm D call. Source material: peripheral blood or thyroid tissue (not recorded which). Here the CDR3 reads CASSITGELFF. CDR3 nucleotides: TGTGCCAGTAGTATCACCGGGGAGCTGTTTTTT.